This T cell receptor (beta chain) was documented in a study of cytomegalovirus exposure and HLA in healthy donors. Study results and caveats: In a later analysis, specific HLA alleles were associated with 15,000 to 20,000 TCR beta sequences at a 0.05 false discovery rate. Some highly shared sequence variants likely arose as a pipeline artifact.

The PCR employed 60 Vbeta primers together with 13 Jbeta primers. The assay was immunoSEQ multiplex PCR, and TCRdb's table has in-frame clones only and misses some. The sample has 150,000 to 200,000 clones, 72% seen once. The germline CDR1 and CDR2 sequences are SGDLS and YYNGEE. The CDR3 contains 15 residues. Trimming took off 0 bases at V and 4 bases at J, with 10 bases between the two ends. In this sample, this clone turned up a few times. What it recognizes is unknown. Material for sequencing was PBMCs. The rearrangement links TRBV9 to TRBJ2-2; possible D gene TRBD2, 6 bases. This receptor was taken from a human donor in good health. The CDR3 sequence is CASSVGRVSTGELFF. The CDR3 nucleotides are TGTGCCAGCAGCGTAGGGAGGGTGAGCACCGGGGAGCTGTTTTTT.